Listed here are 13 T cell receptor beta chains from one sample, sequenced in a study of cytomegalovirus exposure and HLA in healthy donors. In the PCR, 60 Vbeta and 13 Jbeta primers were used. Sequencing used immunoSEQ multiplex PCR; TCRdb keeps in-frame clones, though not all of them. Among about 80,000 clones listed, around 60% were seen once. What was sequenced was PBMCs. All receptors come from a male donor in good health and CMV-seropositive.

The gene calls are TRBV7-6 and TRBJ2-7; D not certain. Deletions cut 1 base from V and 7 bases from J, with 11 bases between. The CDR3 contains 13 residues. CDR1 and CDR2 (germline): SGHVS, FNYEAQ. CDR3 nucleotides: TGTGCCAGCAGCTTAGGTAGCAGCGCTGAGCAGTACTTC. It is translated as CASSLGSSAEQYF.

This sequence joins TRBV28 and TRBJ2-1, with TRBD2 as a possible D gene (6 bases). Germline CDR1 reads MDHEN; CDR2 reads SYDVKM. The CDR3 has 14 residues. V dropped 3 bases and J dropped 4 bases, with 10 bases sitting between them. CDR3 amino acids: CASSFPSAYNEQFF. In DNA, the CDR3 is TGTGCCAGCAGTTTTCCTAGCGCGTACAATGAGCAGTTCTTC.

The chain has TRBV29-1 and TRBJ2-2; TRBD1 aligns across 12 bases. J was trimmed by 6 bases and V by 4 bases; bases with no gene match: 9. This CDR3 is 16 amino acids long. Germline V gene lookup returns CDR1 SQVTM and CDR2 ANQGSEA. The CDR3 reads CSVAIGTGGGSGELFF. The CDR3 bases are TGCAGCGTTGCTATAGGGACAGGGGGCGGTTCCGGGGAGCTGTTTTTT.

This clone turned up a few times. The CDR3 reads CASSPGQRRGEAFF. For the CDR3, the DNA is TGCGCCAGCAGCCCGGGACAGCGGAGAGGTGAAGCTTTCTTT. V gene TRBV4-3 combines with J gene TRBJ1-1; 7 nucleotides match TRBD1. The CDR3 consists of 14 residues. J gave up 7 bases and V 4 bases, and 9 bases lay outside the gene matches. Germline values: CDR1 LGHNA, CDR2 YSLEER.

The V gene is TRBV9, the J gene TRBJ2-7; D gene unclear. The V end was cut by 0 bases, the J end by 6 bases, with 13 bases between. CDR3 length: 14 residues. Germline CDR1 and CDR2: SGDLS and YYNGEE. As DNA, the CDR3 is TGTGCCAGCAGCGTAGATCTAGAAATTGGCGAGCAGTACTTC. It translates to CASSVDLEIGEQYF.

The V call is TRBV7-9, the J call TRBJ1-6; TRBD1 is a possible D gene (5 bases). Per germline, CDR1 SEHNR and CDR2 FQNEAQ (reference sequence). CDR3 length: 16 amino acids. Trimming removed 5 bases at V and 10 bases at J, with 21 bases between. The CDR3 DNA follows: TGTGCCAGCAGCCCTAACTCGGGACTGCTTGGCTCACCCCTCCACTTT. Its protein is CASSPNSGLLGSPLHF.

The chain combines TRBV5-1 with TRBJ2-1; a possible D gene is TRBD1 (5 bases). V lost 2 bases, J lost 9 bases, and 12 bases lay in between. The CDR3 is made up of 13 amino acids. Germline CDR1 and CDR2: SGHRS and YFSETQ. The CDR3 region has the DNA TGCGCCAGCAGCTTTTGGGCAGGGCGTGAGCAGTTCTTC. This codes for CASSFWAGREQFF.

This clone was seen a handful of times. V and J are TRBV7-2 and TRBJ2-1; D possibly corresponds to TRBD2 (5 bases). This CDR3 has 14 residues. V was clipped by 1 base and J by 1 base, with 5 bases between them. CDR1 SGHTA and CDR2 FQGNSA come from the germline V gene. CDR3 sequence: CASSLGGSYNEQFF. CDR3 DNA sequence: TGTGCCAGCAGCTTAGGAGGGTCCTACAATGAGCAGTTCTTC.

The chain joins TRBV19 to TRBJ2-7; possible D gene TRBD2, 6 bases. The CDR3 is made up of 15 amino acids. In germline, CDR1 is LNHDA, CDR2 SQIVND (reference sequence). The germline V and J ends were trimmed by 3 bases and 3 bases, with 15 bases remaining between them. The CDR3 here is CASSMAQGGFYEQYF. As DNA, the CDR3 is TGTGCCAGTAGTATGGCTCAGGGAGGCTTCTACGAGCAGTACTTC.

The chain carries TRBV7-2 and TRBJ2-5, with D tentatively TRBD1 (6 bases). V was trimmed by 7 bases and J by 5 bases, leaving 20 bases between them. CDR1 and CDR2 from the germline V gene are SGHTA and FQGNSA. This CDR3 spans 15 amino acids. DNA of the CDR3: TGTGCCAGCAACCGTCCTCAGGGGTTGGGCGAGACCCAGTACTTC. Protein: CASNRPQGLGETQYF.

This clone was detected many times. This chain connects TRBV5-4 to TRBJ2-1; 9 bases line up with TRBD2. CDR1 and CDR2 (germline): SGHNT, YYREEE (reference sequence). With V trimmed by 4 bases and J by 8 bases, 7 bases remained unmatched. The CDR3 consists of 14 residues. The CDR3, as DNA: TGTGCCAGCAGCCCGGGACTAGCAATGTATGAGCAGTTCTTC. It yields the protein CASSPGLAMYEQFF.

This clone was seen only a few times. The V and J genes are TRBV29-1 and TRBJ1-1, with D unresolved. CDR3 length equals 13 residues. Trimming cost V 2 bases and J 6 bases, with 13 bases left between them. CDR1 is SQVTM and CDR2 is ANQGSEA in the germline V gene. Here the CDR3 reads CSVERRPRSEAFF. CDR3 nucleotide sequence: TGCAGCGTTGAAAGACGGCCTAGGTCTGAAGCTTTCTTT.

This clone turned up a few times. This sequence joins TRBV30 and TRBJ1-1; no reliable D call. This CDR3 is 11 amino acids long. Germline CDR1 and CDR2: GTSNPN and SVGIG (reference sequence). V was clipped by 0 bases and J by 8 bases, with 7 bases between them. The CDR3 coding sequence is TGTGCCTGGAGTGTACTGTACGAAGCTTTCTTT. Protein sequence: CAWSVLYEAFF.